This T cell receptor (beta chain) originates from a study of Tregs in tolerant kidney transplant recipients (dated by TCRdb to between 2018 and 2021). Regarding the research as a whole: The study used TCRbeta sequencing to identify donor-specific regulatory T cells before combined kidney and bone marrow transplantation, then tracked those cells after transplant.

Reading from cysteine to phenylalanine, the CDR3 counts 13 amino acids. Just CDR3 DNA is preserved here, 39 bases in frame from base 1. Reading the germline V gene (reference sequence) gives CDR1 SEHNR and CDR2 FQNEAQ. A note on this clone: The antigen it binds to is not known. One end of the junction is discordant with germline, which a read error may explain.

For TCRbeta CDR3 sequencing, genomic DNA was extracted from sorted cells using the QIAGEN DNeasy Blood and Tissue Kit. High-throughput TCRbeta CDR3 sequencing, including PCR amplification with bias correction and internal controls, was performed commercially through immunoSEQ. As for the authors' bioinformatics: Unique productive TCRbeta sequences were defined by CDR3 nucleotide sequence when primers matched and otherwise by CDR3 amino acid sequence together with Vbeta and Jbeta genes. Sorting error was corrected by removing sequences shared between sorted populations at a frequency ratio of 2:1 or less, and the remaining shared sequences were assigned to the higher population. A sequence counted as donor-reactive if, in CFSE-low cells, the sequence had a frequency of at least 0.01% and was expanded at least 5-fold compared with unstimulated cells. Jensen-Shannon divergence, calculated on the top 100 TCRbeta sequences ranked by frequency, was used to quantify repertoire divergence. When a sample had multiple sequencing runs, each run was corrected for sorting error separately and the runs were then pooled. TCRdb mirrors the immuneACCESS table, restricted to in-frame sequences. Some clones are absent from its copies; in checked studies, under half trace to an unresolved V gene, and the reason for the others is unknown. For V, J and clone size, that table is used; D and trimming come from the DNA. Recorded for this sample are tens of thousands of clones; around 90% of them occurred a single time. 1.5% to 2% of the sample is taken by the ten largest.

The transplants used related donors along with nonmyeloablative bone marrow transplantation, and in the human trials mixed chimerism was transient. Thawed PBMCs were FACS-sorted into unstimulated Tregs (CD4+CD25+CD127-), CD4+ non-Tregs (CD4+CD25-), CD4 cells and CD8 cells. 4 combined kidney and bone marrow transplant recipients from the ITN036ST trial were included as patients, and samples were available only from these trial subjects. Healthy control blood was separated into PBMCs by Ficoll density gradient and cryopreserved, and patient PBMCs were collected both before and after transplant. Broader findings and caveats from the paper: The most biologically relevant and donor-specific TCRbeta repertoire appeared to be identified by expanding Tregs with activated donor B cells. The study was constrained by small patient numbers, and validation of the findings is required in larger populations and under other immunosuppression protocols. Because the PCR primers were changed over time for some patients, nucleotide-level comparison could not be performed across the samples from those patients. Although technical replication error seemed to be minimal, the question of biological reproducibility was not addressed directly. In tolerant patients, donor-specific Tregs expanded more than Tregs overall, which suggests antigen-driven rather than nonspecific expansion.

The chain uses TRBV7-9 and TRBJ2-7; the D gene is perhaps TRBD1, from 7 matching bases. The sample in question was CD4+ T cells from blood (PBMCs), obtained 24 months after the transplant. The TCR sequence derives from a human patient who received a combined kidney and bone marrow transplant. In patients who had a transplant, some T cells may come from the graft donor. The CDR3 region reads CASSSGGQPNDLF. Read as DNA, the sequence is TGTGCCAGCAGCTCCGGGGGACAGCCCAATGATTTATTC.